This T cell receptor (beta chain) derives from a study of cytomegalovirus exposure and HLA in healthy donors (dated by TCRdb to between 2016 and 2019). For the study in its entirety: According to an earlier analysis of a few hundred of the donors, roughly 180 million T cells yielded 117 million unique TCR beta sequences and around 280 Gb of sequence data. HLA typing covered class I and class II loci at four-digit resolution. The T cell repertoires of some 670 subjects were profiled by immunosequencing and related to cytomegalovirus serostatus. Every discovery cohort repertoire had been produced on one sequencing platform. Besides the first cohort of about 730 subjects, a separate validation cohort made up of 120 different subjects was used. The study was designed to test whether signatures of past pathogen exposure could be identified by cataloging public T cell receptors. To predict cytomegalovirus infection status, the study brought together high-throughput TCR immunosequencing, statistical association of individual TCRs with disease status, and machine learning. Roughly 300 gigabases of sequencing data and around 90 million unique TCR sequences made up an early release that covered 500 to 650 HLA-typed donors. Roughly five DR-DQ haplotypes were handled as single units for association and clustering, since linkage in the cohort was strong. Across approximately 420 genotyped donors of the cohort, an average of 235,054 unique TCR beta nucleotide sequences per donor were sequenced, and roughly 20% of those sequences were non-productive. Among the roughly 400 genotyped donors, about 85% belonged to the genetic ancestry cluster associated with self-reported Caucasian donors. Rather than using new phenotypic data, the later analysis identified candidate immune exposures from TCR beta sequences and from how often those sequences occurred across donors. An earlier analysis of about 620 of the donors applied high-throughput TCR beta sequencing to assess whether each TCR beta V gene segment acted as functional or pseudogenic. Typing coverage differed by locus: A, B, C, DRB1 and DQB1 were typed in roughly 629-630 donors, DQA1 in about 550, DPA1 in around 580, and DPB1 in just under 490. A later genetic analysis took genome-wide SNP genotypes for about 55% of the 666 donors and used that subset as a discovery cohort. In a later analysis, previously published TCR beta repertoires from several hundred donors were re-analyzed and high-resolution HLA genotyping was added so that TCR occurrence patterns could be studied. Donor age, sex, ethnicity and CMV serostatus were compiled together with the repertoire data.

The receptor library was made with the immunoSEQ multiplex PCR assay. A mixture of 60 forward primers for TCR Vbeta segments and 13 reverse primers for TCR Jbeta segments was used in the multiplex PCR. A multiplex PCR assay on genomic DNA amplified the CDR3 region of rearranged TCR beta genes. The Illumina HiSeq System was used to sequence the amplified TCR beta libraries as 87-base-pair reads. The authors' pipeline ran thus. A later analysis tallied about 77 million unique TCR beta chains across the 700 or so repertoires, and about 10 million of those chains were shared by two or more donors. To remove PCR and sequencing errors, raw reads were error-corrected and collapsed into unique sequences using a nearest-neighbor algorithm that merged closely related sequences. Alignment of CDR3 sequences to IMGT reference sequences was used to assign V, D and J gene segments. Each retained sequence needed at least a six-nucleotide match to both a V gene segment and a J gene segment. Rearrangements were called productive when the CDR3 lacked stop codons and stayed in frame with V and J; all others were non-productive. CDR3 was defined according to IMGT convention as the region running from the second conserved V-encoded cysteine to the conserved J-encoded phenylalanine. The earlier analysis of about 500 of the donors excluded sequences that lacked an unambiguous match to a single V gene segment. An earlier analysis of 450 to 650 of the donors called V segments functional above 56.7% productive rearrangements and segregating when the between-donor standard deviation exceeded 5%. To diagnose cytomegalovirus status from the catalog of TCR beta chain sequences, a statistical classification framework was built. V and J gene assignment, in a later analysis, came from comparing TCR nucleotide sequences with IMGT/GENE-DB human TR gene sequences. The TCRdist pipeline was used in a later analysis to assign CDR3 sequences and most-parsimonious VDJ recombination scenarios. In a later analysis, each TCR beta chain was defined by its CDR3 amino acid sequence together with its V-gene family, and reads lacking a unique V-gene family were excluded. To address suspected cross-contamination and a sequencing artifact, a later analysis removed 592 highly shared, low-generation-probability nucleotide sequences. For each public chain, a later analysis derived a clonal expansion index from normalized ranks of inferred template counts within each repertoire. A later analysis computed generation probabilities with a VDJ recombination model fitted to out-of-frame rearrangements, and checked the results against IGoR. In a later analysis, TCR-TCR, TCR-HLA and TCR-CMV co-occurrence was scored with hypergeometric tests, and a repertoire-size bias correction was applied to TCR pairs. To estimate false discovery rates, a later analysis permuted the HLA or CMV assignments 20 times. In a later analysis, co-occurring TCRs were grouped using DBSCAN, with TCRdist sequence similarity added in when clustering inside HLA-allele-positive subsets. For co-occurrence clustering, repertoires with fewer than 30,000 or more than 120,000 public chains were excluded, along with a handful of repertoires with anomalous nucleotide sharing. TCRdb carries this immuneACCESS record with in-frame sequences only. Its versions omit some clonotypes, under half of them owing to an unresolved V gene in the studies checked, with the rest unexplained. The DNA was the basis for D and trimming; V, J and clone size are from that table. The sample table holds some 130,000 clones, of which about 70% were seen once. The biggest ten clones account for 2% to 3% of the sample.

In total, roughly 670 healthy bone marrow donors made up the cohort. Cohort members were all nominally healthy when sampled, although unrecorded immune exposures were likely present. The donor tested CMV seropositive, placing the donor among the 250 to 300 seropositive members of the cohort. Each donor provided a peripheral blood sample, and peripheral blood mononuclear cells were used for TCR beta sequencing. Genomic DNA was extracted from the blood cell samples with the Qiagen DNeasy Blood Extraction Kit. The CDR3 runs 15 residues from the cysteine to the phenylalanine. The kept DNA is CDR3 alone, 45 bases in frame from the first base. Sequences SQVTM (CDR1) and ANQGSEA (CDR2) are obtained from the germline V gene. V is clipped by 4 bases and J by 2 bases, and the sequence between their germline boundaries is 15 bases long. As regards this clone: Its antigen is not yet known. Per-nucleotide qualities are absent, and no much larger clonotype sits a single base away.

Findings and caveats that apply to the study as a whole: In a later analysis, about 17,000 TCR beta sequences were associated with specific HLA alleles at a false discovery rate of 0.05. Compared with equally common non-associated chains, HLA-associated TCR beta chains in a later analysis were more clonally expanded and had lower generation probabilities. According to a later analysis, most CMV-associated TCR beta chains appeared to be HLA-restricted, and the HLA associations seemed to be driven largely by CMV exposure. A further reported finding was that TCR beta sequences accurately predicted the HLA-A and HLA-B alleles for most subjects in the first cohort. In a later analysis, the rate of TCR association differed among HLA loci, with DRB1 alleles having the most associated TCRs and HLA-C alleles having the fewest. Across donors, most TCR sequences were observed very rarely, whereas some public TCRs were present in many individuals. Presence/absence analyses assumed roughly uniform sequencing depth across donors, an assumption that may not hold. Some IMGT-functional V segments, including TRBV6-2 and TRBV6-3, could not be distinguished by the 87-base-pair reads and were therefore excluded. Linkage disequilibrium might explain the correlated functional status among segregating V segments, but an unknown experimental factor could not be excluded. Because some donors lacked HLA typing at each locus, the association tests relied only on the typed subset. V-gene and J-gene trimming of TCR beta chains was associated with a missense DCLRE1C variant in a later genetic analysis, and the association was replicated in an independent cohort. Cytomegalovirus status was reported to be diagnosed by the classifier with high specificity and sensitivity in both the original and validation cohorts. This cohort had only TCR beta chains sequenced, and the lack of alpha or paired-chain data limited which features could be detected. CMV serostatus was the only immune exposure information available for the cohort. The authors suggested that the approach could potentially be generalized to other disease states and immunological phenotypes. The sequencing pipeline was judged likely to have produced a cluster of highly shared sequence variants as a technical artifact. Over 15 rarely observed V segments, including chromosome 9 orphons, were excluded from the earlier analysis of just under 600 of the donors because counts were too low. Broadly in line with IMGT annotations, most TCR beta V segments showed up in productive rearrangements about 87% or about 30% of the time in an earlier analysis of several hundred of the donors. In a later genetic analysis, fewer N-insertions in productive TCRs were reported among donors in an Asian-associated ancestry cluster than the roughly 640-donor mean. In vitro tests confirmed that a few of the cytomegalovirus-associated TCR beta chains recognize cytomegalovirus antigens. Assigning TCR associations to individual alleles was difficult when HLA alleles, especially DR and DQ, strongly co-occurred. The study listed approximately 150 TCR beta chains as associated with cytomegalovirus. A later analysis reported that several top co-occurrence clusters appeared linked to parvovirus B19, influenza, CMV and Epstein-Barr virus.

This sequence uses TRBV29-1 and TRBJ1-5; no D gene can be assigned with confidence. Material: PBMCs. This TCR derives from a woman aged 60 to 75 in good health and CMV-seropositive. CDR3 sequence: CSVVGIGDGNQPQHF. DNA sequence: TGCAGCGTTGTAGGCATCGGGGATGGCAATCAGCCCCAGCATTTT.